The clone carrying this T cell receptor (beta chain) has a handful of counts. Amplification targeted the TCR beta CDR3 regions, with RNA transcripts as the source material. The first round was an RT-PCR with HTBI primers, and the second round was a multiplex PCR. TCRdb itself ran the multiplex PCR reads through MiXCR, one entry per CDR3 protein. The data hold roughly 700,000 distinct CDR3 sequences, with around 40% observed a single time. These data are taken from a study of Graves' ophthalmopathy and Graves' hyperthyroidism. V lost 2 bases and J lost 6; bases outside the gene matches: 3. The germline CDR1 and CDR2 sequences are SGHNT and YYREEE (reference sequence). The CDR3 runs to 15 residues.

Sequencing was performed on peripheral blood. This receptor was taken from an adult man with Graves' ophthalmopathy. The V call is TRBV5-4, the J call TRBJ2-5; TRBD2 matches at 14 bases. The CDR3 nucleotides read TGTGCCAGCAGCTTTGGGACTAGCGGGAGAAAGACCCAGTACTTC. The encoded protein is CASSFGTSGRKTQYF.